What follows is one T cell receptor (beta chain) and its context. The antigen remains unidentified. The sample originates from a study of PD-L1 blockade in urothelial cancer. On the study more broadly: Atezolizumab at 1,200 mg intravenously every 3 weeks was started by patients around 2014. Analyses used blood from 3 weeks (second dose) and 6 weeks after treatment start. Study observations and caveats: In blood sampled pretreatment, TCR clonality below the median predicted better survival.

This table comes from immunoSEQ multiplex PCR, and its TCRdb copy is limited to in-frame clones, with some not included. The sample includes about 45,000 clones, about 87% of them seen just once. V was clipped by 5 bases and J by 5 bases; unmatched bases: 6. Germline loops: CDR1 SGHTA, CDR2 FQGNSA. CDR3 length equals 13 residues. Sequenced material: PBMCs, taken around atezolizumab (anti-PD-L1) treatment. The clonotype was recovered from a man of 80 years or more with urothelial cancer. The chain has TRBV7-2 and TRBJ2-7, with 7 bases lining up with TRBD2. The CDR3 DNA reads TGTGCCAGCAGCCCGGGGACTACCGACGAGCAGTACTTC. Amino acid sequence: CASSPGTTDEQYF.